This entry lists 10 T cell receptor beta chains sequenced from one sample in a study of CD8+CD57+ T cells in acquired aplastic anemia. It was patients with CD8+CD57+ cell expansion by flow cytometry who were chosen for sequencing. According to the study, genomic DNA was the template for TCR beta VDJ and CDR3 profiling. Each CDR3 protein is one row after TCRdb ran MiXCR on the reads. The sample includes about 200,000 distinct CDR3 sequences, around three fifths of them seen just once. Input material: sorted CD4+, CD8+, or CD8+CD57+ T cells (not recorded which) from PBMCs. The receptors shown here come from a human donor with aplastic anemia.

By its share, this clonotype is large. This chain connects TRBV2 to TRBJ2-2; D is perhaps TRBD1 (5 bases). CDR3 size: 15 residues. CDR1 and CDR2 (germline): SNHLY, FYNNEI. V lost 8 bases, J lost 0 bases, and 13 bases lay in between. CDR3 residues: CASCNAGTNTGELFF. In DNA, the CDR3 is TGTGCCAGCTGTAACGCAGGGACGAACACCGGGGAGCTGTTTTTT. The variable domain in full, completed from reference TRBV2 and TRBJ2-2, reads EPEVTQTPSHQVTQMGQEVILRCVPISNHLYFYWYRQILGQKVEFLVSFYNNEISEKSEIFDDQFSVERPDGSNFTLKIRSTKLEDSAMYFCASCNAGTNTGELFFGEGSRLTVL.

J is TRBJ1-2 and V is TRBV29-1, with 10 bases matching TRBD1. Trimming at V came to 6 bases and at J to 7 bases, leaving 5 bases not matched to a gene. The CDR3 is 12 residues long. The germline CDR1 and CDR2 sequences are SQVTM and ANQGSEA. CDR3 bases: TGCAGCGTACCGGACAGGGGGGGTGGCTACACCTTC. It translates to CSVPDRGGGYTF.

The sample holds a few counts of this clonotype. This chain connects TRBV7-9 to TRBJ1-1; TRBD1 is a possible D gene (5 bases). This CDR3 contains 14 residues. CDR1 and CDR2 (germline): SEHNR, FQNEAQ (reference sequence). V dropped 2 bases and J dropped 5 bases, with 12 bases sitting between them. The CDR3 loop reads CASSLMGVGTEAFF. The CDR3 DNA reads TGTGCCAGCAGCTTAATGGGGGTAGGGACTGAAGCTTTCTTT.

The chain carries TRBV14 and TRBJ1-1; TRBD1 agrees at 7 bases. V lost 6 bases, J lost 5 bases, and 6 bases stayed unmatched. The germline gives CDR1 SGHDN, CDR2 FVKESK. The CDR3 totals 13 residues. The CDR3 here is CASSSGGVTEAFF. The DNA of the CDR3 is TGTGCCAGCAGTTCAGGGGGGGTGACTGAAGCTTTCTTT.

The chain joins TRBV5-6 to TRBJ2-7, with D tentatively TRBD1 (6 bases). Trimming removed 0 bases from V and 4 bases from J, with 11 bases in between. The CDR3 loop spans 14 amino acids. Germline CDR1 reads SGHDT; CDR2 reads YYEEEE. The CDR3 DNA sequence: TGTGCCAGCAGCTTGGCTGGGACACATTACGAGCAGTACTTC. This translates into CASSLAGTHYEQYF.

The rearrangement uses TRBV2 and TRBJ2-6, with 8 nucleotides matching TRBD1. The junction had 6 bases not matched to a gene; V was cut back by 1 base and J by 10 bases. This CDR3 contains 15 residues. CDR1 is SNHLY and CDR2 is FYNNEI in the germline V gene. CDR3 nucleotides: TGTGCCAGCAGTGAAGAGGAAACAGGGGGAAACGTCCTGACTTTC. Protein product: CASSEEETGGNVLTF.

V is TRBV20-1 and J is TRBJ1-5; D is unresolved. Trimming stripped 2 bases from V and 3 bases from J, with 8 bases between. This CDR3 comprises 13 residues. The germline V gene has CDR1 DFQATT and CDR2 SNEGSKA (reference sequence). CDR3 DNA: TGCAGTGCTAGATTTGGAATCAATCAGCCCCAGCATTTT. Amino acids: CSARFGINQPQHF.

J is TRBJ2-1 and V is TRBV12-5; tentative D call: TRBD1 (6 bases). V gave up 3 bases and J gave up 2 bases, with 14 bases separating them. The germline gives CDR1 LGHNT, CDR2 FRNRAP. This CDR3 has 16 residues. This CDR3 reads CASGFQTGNTYNEQFF. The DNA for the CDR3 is TGTGCTAGTGGTTTCCAGACAGGAAATACCTACAATGAGCAGTTCTTC.

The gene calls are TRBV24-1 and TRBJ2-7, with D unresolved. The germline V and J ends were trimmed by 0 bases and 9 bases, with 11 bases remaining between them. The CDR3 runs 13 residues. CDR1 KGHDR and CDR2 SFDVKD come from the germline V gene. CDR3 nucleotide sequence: TGTGCCACCAGTGATTTGGAGGCTACGAGGCAGTACTTC. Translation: CATSDLEATRQYF.

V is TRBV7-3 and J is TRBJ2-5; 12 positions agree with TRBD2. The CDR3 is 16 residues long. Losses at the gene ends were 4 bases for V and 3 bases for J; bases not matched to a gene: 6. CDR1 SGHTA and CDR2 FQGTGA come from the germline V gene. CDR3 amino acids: CASSSSGGAGKETQYF. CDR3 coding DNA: TGTGCCAGCAGCTCTAGCGGGGGGGCCGGTAAAGAGACCCAGTACTTC.